The subject of this entry is one T cell receptor beta chain. Germline V gives CDR1 ENHRY, CDR2 SYGVKD. Trimming removed 7 bases at V and 5 bases at J, with 12 bases between. The CDR3 length is 13 residues. These data come from a study of blood T cell repertoires in COVID-19. Clones were read by immunoSEQ multiplex PCR, and TCRdb kept only the in-frame ones, dropping some. The profile covers 150,000 to 200,000 clones, with about 80% appearing a single time and 8.4% taken by the ten largest. Material for sequencing was peripheral blood. This sequence was found in a woman in her sixties or seventies with acute or convalescent COVID-19. The rearrangement uses TRBV10-3 and TRBJ1-5; D unclear. CDR3 coding DNA: TGTGCCATCACTGCGGAAAGCCATCAGCCCCAGCATTTT. Its protein is CAITAESHQPQHF.